Listed here is a single TCR beta chain. Germline CDR1 ENHRY, CDR2 SYGVKD. Trimming took 3 bases from V and 2 from J, leaving 14 bases between them. The CDR3 loop spans 16 amino acids. This sample is drawn from a study of blood T cell repertoires in COVID-19. Study summary: In each case, the material was cDNA or gDNA derived from T cells, B-cell-depleted T cells, or PBMCs.

Assay: immunoSEQ multiplex PCR; the TCRdb copy retains only in-frame clones and omits some. This table has about 110,000 clones, about 83% appearing once. The TCR was taken from a woman in her seventies with acute or convalescent COVID-19. The rearrangement uses TRBV10-3 and TRBJ1-3, with D possibly TRBD1 on 5 matching bases. The sequencing sample was made of peripheral blood. The CDR3 DNA is TGTGCCATCAGTGACGTGGTGGGGCTAACTGGAAACACCATATATTTT. It specifies CAISDVVGLTGNTIYF.